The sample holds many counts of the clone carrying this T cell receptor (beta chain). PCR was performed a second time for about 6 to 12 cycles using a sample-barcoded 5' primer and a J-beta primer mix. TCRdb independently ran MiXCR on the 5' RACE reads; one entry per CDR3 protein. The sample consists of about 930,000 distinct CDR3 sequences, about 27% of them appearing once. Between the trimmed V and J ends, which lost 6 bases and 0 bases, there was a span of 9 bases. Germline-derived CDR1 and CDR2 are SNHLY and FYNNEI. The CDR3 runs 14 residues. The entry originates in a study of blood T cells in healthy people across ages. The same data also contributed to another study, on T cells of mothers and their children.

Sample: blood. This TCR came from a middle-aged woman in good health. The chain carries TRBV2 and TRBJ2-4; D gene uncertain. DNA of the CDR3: TGTGCCAGCAGGGGTCCCCTAGCCAAAAACATTCAGTACTTC. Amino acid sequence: CASRGPLAKNIQYF.